These 2 T cell receptor beta chains were sequenced from one sample in a study of regulatory T cells in long-lasting Graves disease. The time point: newly diagnosed GD, antithyroid drugs for less than 3 months. RNA extracted from PBMCs served as the sequencing template. iRepertoire HTBI primers and Arm-PCR of CDR3 regions built TCR beta libraries. Each CDR3 protein gets one entry after TCRdb re-called the multiplex PCR reads with MiXCR. The table lists some 250,000 distinct CDR3 sequences, approximately 20% of them singletons. These data were also filed under a second study, of T cells in Graves' hyperthyroidism and ophthalmopathy.

This specimen was peripheral blood mononuclear cells (PBMCs), taken at new diagnosis, from a patient treated with antithyroid drugs. The receptors here all came from a woman aged 30 to 39 with Graves disease.

As for this clonotype: A far larger clone lies a single base away; this is likely a read error. CDR3 nucleotide sequence: TGTGCCAGCAGTCTTAGCGGGCGCTACAATGAGCAGTACTTC. Its protein product is CASSLSGRYNEQYF. V is TRBV12-3 or TRBV12-4 and J is TRBJ2-7; 7 nucleotides line up with TRBD2. V was clipped by 5 bases and J by 7 bases; unmatched bases: 11. This CDR3 region has 14 residues.

This clonotype was seen many times. V and J are TRBV20-1 and TRBJ1-5, with 8 nucleotides matching TRBD1. Trimming took 6 bases from V and 0 from J; bases not matched to a gene: 7. Germline V gene lookup returns CDR1 DFQATT and CDR2 SNEGSKA (reference sequence). CDR3 length: 15 amino acids. CDR3 region: CSAGGTGYSNQPQHF. The DNA for the CDR3 is TGCAGTGCAGGAGGGACAGGATATAGCAATCAGCCCCAGCATTTT.